This TCR beta chain was retrieved from a study of cytomegalovirus exposure and HLA in healthy donors. Across the study: A previous analysis identified approximately 110 million unique TCR beta sequences derived from 180 million or so T cells. General observations from the study: The majority of CMV-associated TCR beta chains were reported as apparently HLA-restricted in a later analysis. Researchers had no immune exposure information except CMV serostatus available.

When sampled, the donors appeared nominally healthy, though they likely had unrecorded immune exposures. The PCR used 60 Vbeta and 13 Jbeta primers. Using immunoSEQ multiplex PCR, the repertoire was profiled, and TCRdb retains in-frame clones only, with some absent. This sample carries about 99,000 clones, 65% to 85% of them seen once, and the ten largest clones take roughly 3%. This CDR3 has 16 amino acids. After removal of 5 bases from V and 6 bases from J, the junction contained 13 bases not matched to a gene. Germline-derived CDR1 and CDR2 are LNHDA and SQIVND (reference sequence). For this clone: Antigen specificity is unknown.

The rearrangement uses TRBV19 and TRBJ1-5; 7 bases fit TRBD1. Sequencing was performed on PBMCs. The sequence was obtained from a middle-aged man in good health and CMV-seronegative. CDR3 nucleotides: TGTGCCAGTAGTGGGTTCCGGCAGGGGGAAGGTCAGCCCCAGCATTTT. Translating it yields CASSGFRQGEGQPQHF.